This T cell receptor (beta chain) comes out of a study of cytomegalovirus exposure and HLA in healthy donors. Findings of the study overall: In a later analysis, an Asian-associated ancestry cluster reportedly showed fewer N-insertions than the roughly 710-donor mean.

With regard to this clone: Its antigen is undetermined. Other DNA sequences in this sample translate to the same CDR3.

Trimming left V 5 bases short and J 3 bases short, with 3 bases between. This CDR3 spans 11 amino acids. The germline V gene encodes CDR1 SGHTA and CDR2 FQGNSA. 13 Jbeta primers and 60 Vbeta primers were used for the PCR. Libraries were prepared by immunoSEQ multiplex PCR; TCRdb keeps only in-frame clonotypes and omits some of them. Among roughly 96,000 clones, 65% to 75% were seen once, and the ten largest hold 3%. The sequenced sample was PBMCs. The origin of this receptor is a female donor in good health and CMV-seropositive. The V gene is TRBV7-2, the J gene TRBJ2-3; no definite D call. The CDR3 nucleotides read TGTGCCAGCAGCCTGACAGATACGCAGTATTTT. Protein product: CASSLTDTQYF.